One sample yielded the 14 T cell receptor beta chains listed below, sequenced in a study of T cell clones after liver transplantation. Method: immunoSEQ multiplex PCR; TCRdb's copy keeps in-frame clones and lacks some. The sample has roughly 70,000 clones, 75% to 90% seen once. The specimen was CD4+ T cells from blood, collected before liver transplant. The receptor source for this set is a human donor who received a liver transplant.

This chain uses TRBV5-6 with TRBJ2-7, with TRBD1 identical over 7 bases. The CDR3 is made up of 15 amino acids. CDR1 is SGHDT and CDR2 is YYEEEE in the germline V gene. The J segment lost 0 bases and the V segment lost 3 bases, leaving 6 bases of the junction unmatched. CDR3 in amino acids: CASSSYRGSSYEQYF. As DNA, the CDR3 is TGTGCCAGCAGCTCATACAGGGGTAGCTCCTACGAGCAGTACTTC.

CDR3 region: CASRERASTEAFF. The CDR3 DNA reads TGTGCCAGCAGGGAACGCGCCTCGACTGAAGCTTTCTTT. The chain employs TRBV6-4 and TRBJ1-1, with unresolved D. The CDR3 length is 13 residues. Trimming stripped 6 bases from V and 5 bases from J, with 13 bases between. Germline V gives CDR1 MRHNA, CDR2 SNTAGT.

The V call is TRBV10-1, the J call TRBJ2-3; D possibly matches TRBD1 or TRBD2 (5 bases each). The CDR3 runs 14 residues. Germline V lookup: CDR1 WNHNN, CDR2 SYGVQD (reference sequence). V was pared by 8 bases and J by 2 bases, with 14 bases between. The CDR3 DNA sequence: TGCGCCAGCTCACCTGGGGGTTCCACAGATACGCAGTATTTT. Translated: CASSPGGSTDTQYF.

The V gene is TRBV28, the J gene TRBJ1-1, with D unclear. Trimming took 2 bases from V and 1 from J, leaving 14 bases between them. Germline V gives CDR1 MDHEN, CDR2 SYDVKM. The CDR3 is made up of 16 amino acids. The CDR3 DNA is TGTGCCAGCAGTTTAATGCCCCCCGCCAGGAACACTGAAGCTTTCTTT. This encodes CASSLMPPARNTEAFF.

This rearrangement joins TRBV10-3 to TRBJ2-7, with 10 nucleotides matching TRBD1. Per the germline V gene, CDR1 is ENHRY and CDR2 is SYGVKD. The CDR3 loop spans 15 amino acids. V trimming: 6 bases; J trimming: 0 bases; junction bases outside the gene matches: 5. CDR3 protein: CAISPRQGASYEQYF. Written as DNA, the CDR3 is TGTGCCATCAGCCCCAGACAGGGGGCCTCCTACGAGCAGTACTTC.

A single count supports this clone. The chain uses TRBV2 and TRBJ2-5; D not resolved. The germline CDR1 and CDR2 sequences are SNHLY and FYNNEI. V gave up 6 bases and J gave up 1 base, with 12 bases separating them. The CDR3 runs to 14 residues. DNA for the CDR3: TGTGCCAGCAGCCCTTCCCTTAGCCAAGAGACCCAGTACTTC. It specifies CASSPSLSQETQYF.

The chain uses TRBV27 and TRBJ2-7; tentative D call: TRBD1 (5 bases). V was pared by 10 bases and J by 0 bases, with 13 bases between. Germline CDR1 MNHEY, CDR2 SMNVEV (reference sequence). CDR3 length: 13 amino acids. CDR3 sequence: CATAGYTSYEQYF. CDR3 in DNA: TGTGCCACCGCAGGGTATACCTCCTACGAGCAGTACTTC.

CDR3 DNA sequence: TGTGCCAGCAGCTTAGAATCCATGAGGAGAGAGACCCAGTACTTC. Its translation is CASSLESMRRETQYF. The V gene is TRBV7-2, the J gene TRBJ2-5, with D unresolved. The CDR3 loop spans 15 amino acids. Germline loops: CDR1 SGHTA, CDR2 FQGNSA. Trimming stripped 1 base from V and 4 bases from J, with 13 bases between.

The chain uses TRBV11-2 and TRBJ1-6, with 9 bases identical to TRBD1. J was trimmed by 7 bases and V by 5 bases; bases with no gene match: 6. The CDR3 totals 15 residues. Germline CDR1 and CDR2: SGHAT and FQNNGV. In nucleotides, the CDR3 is TGTGCCAGCAGCAGACGACAGGGGGGCAATTCACCCCTCCACTTT. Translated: CASSRRQGGNSPLHF.

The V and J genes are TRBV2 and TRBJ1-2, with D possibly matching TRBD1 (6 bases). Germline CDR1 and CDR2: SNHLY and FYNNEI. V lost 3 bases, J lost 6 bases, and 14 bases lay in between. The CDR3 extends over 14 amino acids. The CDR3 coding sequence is TGTGCCAGCAGTGACTACAGGTCAGGGGATGGCTACACCTTC. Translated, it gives CASSDYRSGDGYTF. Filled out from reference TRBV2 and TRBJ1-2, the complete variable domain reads EPEVTQTPSHQVTQMGQEVILRCVPISNHLYFYWYRQILGQKVEFLVSFYNNEISEKSEIFDDQFSVERPDGSNFTLKIRSTKLEDSAMYFCASSDYRSGDGYTFGSGTRLTVV.

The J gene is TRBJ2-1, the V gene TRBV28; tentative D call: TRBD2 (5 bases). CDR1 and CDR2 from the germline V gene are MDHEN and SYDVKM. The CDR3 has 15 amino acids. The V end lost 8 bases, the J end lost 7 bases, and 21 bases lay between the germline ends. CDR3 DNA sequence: TGTGCCAGCCGACCCCCAGCGCCAACGGGAAATGAGCAGTTCTTC. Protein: CASRPPAPTGNEQFF.

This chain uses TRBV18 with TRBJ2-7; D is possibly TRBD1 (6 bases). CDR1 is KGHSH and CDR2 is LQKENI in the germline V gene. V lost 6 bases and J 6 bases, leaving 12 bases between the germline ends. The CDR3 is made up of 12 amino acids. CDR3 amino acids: CASSPGQSEQYF. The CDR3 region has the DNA TGTGCCAGCTCCCCTGGACAGTCCGAGCAGTACTTC.

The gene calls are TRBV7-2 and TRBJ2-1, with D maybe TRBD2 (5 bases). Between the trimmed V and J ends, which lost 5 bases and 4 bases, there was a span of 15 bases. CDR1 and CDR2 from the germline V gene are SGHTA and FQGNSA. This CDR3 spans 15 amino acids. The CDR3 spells CASSPGLSAYNEQFF. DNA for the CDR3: TGTGCCAGCAGCCCAGGACTTTCCGCTTACAATGAGCAGTTCTTC.

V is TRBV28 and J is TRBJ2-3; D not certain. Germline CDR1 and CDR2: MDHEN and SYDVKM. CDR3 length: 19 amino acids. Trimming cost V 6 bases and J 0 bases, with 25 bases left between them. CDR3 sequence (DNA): TGTGCCAGCAGGGGATTCGTGGGGTCTTCTTCTTCTAGCACAGATACGCAGTATTTT. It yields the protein CASRGFVGSSSSSTDTQYF.